These 30 T cell receptor beta chains came from one sample sequenced in a study of T cells in Graves' hyperthyroidism and ophthalmopathy. Amplified regions were TCR beta CDR3 sequences from RNA transcripts. Using the HTBI primer set, a first-round RT-PCR was run on the TCR CDR3. TCRdb re-analysed the multiplex PCR reads in MiXCR, keeping a single row per CDR3 protein. The table records approximately 700,000 distinct CDR3 sequences, about 45% of them present only once. The sample comprised peripheral blood or thyroid tissue (not recorded which). The source of these receptors is an adult man with Graves' disease, either hyperthyroidism or ophthalmopathy (not recorded which).

The sample holds one count of this clonotype. The rearrangement links TRBV2 to TRBJ1-6, with 8 positions matching TRBD1. V shed 6 bases and J 13 bases; nucleotides not matched to a gene: 11. CDR3 size: 14 residues. Germline CDR1 is SNHLY and CDR2 is FYNNEI. The CDR3 DNA follows: TGTGCCAGCAGACAGGGGGTAAGCAATCAGCCCCTCCACTTT. It yields the protein CASRQGVSNQPLHF.

This chain links TRBV29-1 with TRBJ2-7; TRBD2 matches 7 bases. Germline V gene lookup returns CDR1 SQVTM and CDR2 ANQGSEA. The CDR3 runs 13 residues. Trimming removed 2 bases from V and 6 bases from J; junction bases left unmatched: 7. This CDR3 reads CSVEKASGGEQYF. CDR3 DNA: TGCAGCGTTGAAAAAGCTAGCGGCGGCGAGCAGTACTTC.

This clonotype appeared many times. The rearrangement uses TRBV20-1 and TRBJ1-1, with D maybe TRBD1 (5 bases). The V and J ends lost 6 bases and 0 bases respectively, with 14 bases between them. There are 14 residues in the CDR3. CDR1 and CDR2 from the germline V gene are DFQATT and SNEGSKA (reference sequence). The CDR3 DNA reads as TGCAGTGCCCCAACCGGGACCGTGAACACTGAAGCTTTCTTT. This encodes CSAPTGTVNTEAFF.

About this clonotype itself: Likely a read error: the CDR3 ends without its conserved phenylalanine or tryptophan. J is TRBJ1-1 and V is TRBV19; a possible D gene is TRBD1 (6 bases). Looked up from germline, CDR1 is LNHDA and CDR2 is SQIVND (reference sequence). CDR3 length: 13 residues. V was pared by 6 bases and J by 3 bases, with 11 bases between. The CDR3 reads CASSLGGDTEAFL. In DNA, the CDR3 is TGTGCCAGTAGCCTAGGGGGGGACACTGAAGCTTTCCTT.

A note on this clonotype: One end of the junction is discordant with germline, which a read error may explain. Written as DNA, the CDR3 is TGCAGCGTTGCAGGGACAGAGTTT. It yields the protein CSVAGTEF. This rearrangement joins TRBV29-1 to TRBJ1-1; 7 nucleotides agree with TRBD1. The CDR3 extends over 8 amino acids. CDR1 SQVTM and CDR2 ANQGSEA come from the germline V gene. Filled out from reference TRBV29-1 and TRBJ1-1, the complete variable domain reads SAVISQKPSRDICQRGTSLTIQCQVDSQVTMMFWYRQQPGQSLTLIATANQGSEATYESGFVIDKFPISRPNLTFSTLTVSNMSPEDSSIYLCSVAGTEFGQGTRLTVV.

V and J are TRBV20-1 and TRBJ2-7; 8 bases map to TRBD1. Germline loops: CDR1 DFQATT, CDR2 SNEGSKA (reference sequence). This CDR3 has 15 amino acids. Trimming removed 2 bases from V and 1 base from J; junction bases left unmatched: 7. CDR3 DNA sequence: TGCAGTGCTAGACAACAGGGGGATTCTTCCTACGAGCAGTACTTC. Its translation: CSARQQGDSSYEQYF.

This chain links TRBV5-4 with TRBJ2-7; D possibly corresponds to TRBD1 (7 bases). The germline gives CDR1 SGHNT, CDR2 YYREEE (reference sequence). Between the trimmed V and J ends, which lost 0 bases and 7 bases, there was a span of 20 bases. CDR3 length: 16 residues. The CDR3 reads CASSLGGQGGLREQYF. Here the CDR3 DNA reads TGTGCCAGCAGCTTGGGGGGGCAGGGGGGACTGAGGGAGCAGTACTTC.

The genes are TRBV9 and TRBJ1-5; no firm D call. V lost 4 bases and J lost 0, with 11 bases in between. CDR1 is SGDLS and CDR2 is YYNGEE in the germline V gene. The CDR3 loop spans 15 amino acids. CDR3 DNA: TGTGCCAGCAGCCAAGTCTTGGGTAGCAATCAGCCCCAGCATTTT. This codes for CASSQVLGSNQPQHF.

This clonotype was seen a handful of times. At one end, the junction sequence differs from germline, possibly due to a read error. The chain joins TRBV20-1 to TRBJ1-2; perhaps TRBD1 as D (5 bases). This CDR3 region has 11 residues. Germline CDR1 is DFQATT and CDR2 is SNEGSKA (reference sequence). CDR3 in amino acids: CSARDLVGTHF. The CDR3 coding sequence is TGCAGTGCTAGAGATCTTGTTGGGACGCACTTC.

This clonotype has ten or more counts. This chain uses TRBV2 with TRBJ1-6, with unresolved D. The germline V and J ends were trimmed by 3 bases and 5 bases, with 8 bases remaining between them. CDR1 and CDR2 from the germline V gene are SNHLY and FYNNEI. The CDR3 covers 14 residues. CDR3 sequence reads: CASSDDGDNSPLHF. Written as DNA, the CDR3 is TGTGCCAGCAGTGACGACGGGGATAATTCACCCCTCCACTTT.

The gene calls are TRBV29-1 and TRBJ1-4; 7 bases line up with TRBD1. The CDR3 totals 14 residues. The J segment lost 5 bases and the V segment lost 4 bases, leaving 7 bases of the junction unmatched. Germline-derived CDR1 and CDR2 are SQVTM and ANQGSEA. CDR3 region: CSVGPGTANEKLFF. The CDR3 DNA follows: TGCAGCGTTGGCCCCGGGACAGCAAATGAAAAACTGTTTTTT. The entire variable domain, with the rest obtained from reference TRBV29-1 and TRBJ1-4, is as follows: SAVISQKPSRDICQRGTSLTIQCQVDSQVTMMFWYRQQPGQSLTLIATANQGSEATYESGFVIDKFPISRPNLTFSTLTVSNMSPEDSSIYLCSVGPGTANEKLFFGSGTQLSVL.

The chain links TRBV2 to TRBJ1-2; no definite D call. In germline, CDR1 is SNHLY, CDR2 FYNNEI. Trimming removed 8 bases at V and 4 bases at J, with 14 bases between. The CDR3 is 13 residues long. CDR3 bases: TGTGCCAGCGTCGGGTCCCTTACCTATGGCTACACCTTC. Translated, it gives CASVGSLTYGYTF.

The genes are TRBV7-9 and TRBJ1-1; a weak D match, TRBD1 (5 bases). CDR3 length equals 13 residues. V was shortened by 8 bases and J by 3 bases, with 13 bases between the two germline ends. The germline V gene has CDR1 SEHNR and CDR2 FQNEAQ (reference sequence). The CDR3 DNA follows: TGTGCCAGCGGCCCCACAGGATACACTGAAGCTTTCTTT. Protein sequence: CASGPTGYTEAFF.

This clonotype was seen only a few times. V is TRBV9 and J is TRBJ1-5; a weak D match, TRBD1 (6 bases). The germline CDR1 and CDR2 sequences are SGDLS and YYNGEE. The CDR3 has 16 amino acids. With 4 bases removed from V and 5 bases from J, the gap between germline ends came to 19 bases. In nucleotides, the CDR3 is TGTGCCAGCAGCCCCTCCGTGCAGGGGTGGGATCAGCCCCAGCATTTT. Translation gives CASSPSVQGWDQPQHF.

The chain has TRBV15 and TRBJ1-4, with 8 bases aligning to TRBD1. Trimming removed 3 bases from V and 8 bases from J; junction bases left unmatched: 2. Germline-derived CDR1 and CDR2 are LNHNV and YYDKDF (reference sequence). The CDR3 sequence is 13 residues long. CDR3 sequence: CATSRRTGEKLFF. In DNA, the CDR3 is TGTGCCACCAGCAGGAGGACAGGGGAAAAACTGTTTTTT.

The V call is TRBV7-2, the J call TRBJ1-2; a weak D match, TRBD1 (6 bases). V lost 7 bases and J 0 bases, leaving 21 bases between the germline ends. This CDR3 spans 17 amino acids. Germline CDR1 reads SGHTA; CDR2 reads FQGNSA. The CDR3 coding sequence is TGTGCCAGCATCGCCGGGACAATGACAGACACTAACTATGGCTACACCTTC. Residues: CASIAGTMTDTNYGYTF.

This clonotype has a count of ten or more. The chain combines TRBV2 with TRBJ1-6, with TRBD1 matching 7 bases. Germline V gene lookup returns CDR1 SNHLY and CDR2 FYNNEI. CDR3 length: 16 residues. J was trimmed by 6 bases and V by 5 bases; bases with no gene match: 10. The CDR3 sequence is CASSSGPGQFNSPLHF. The DNA of the CDR3 is TGTGCCAGCAGTTCTGGTCCGGGACAGTTTAATTCACCCCTCCACTTT.

The V call is TRBV25-1, the J call TRBJ1-1; 7 bases map to TRBD1. Germline assignment: CDR1 MGHDK and CDR2 SYGVNS. This CDR3 has 16 amino acids. J was trimmed by 4 bases and V by 6 bases; bases with no gene match: 14. For the CDR3, the DNA is TGTGCCAGCAGCGTTAGTACAGGGGCGGTAGGCACTGAAGCTTTCTTT. It codes for CASSVSTGAVGTEAFF.

This chain links TRBV2 with TRBJ1-2; D is unclear. This CDR3 is 15 amino acids long. The germline CDR1 and CDR2 sequences are SNHLY and FYNNEI. The V and J ends lost 5 bases and 6 bases respectively, with 19 bases between them. For the CDR3, the DNA is TGTGCCAGCAGTTACTCCCTGAGAAGTGGCGATGGCTACACCTTC. The encoded protein is CASSYSLRSGDGYTF.

A few counts support this clonotype. The rearrangement joins TRBV20-1 to TRBJ2-5, with TRBD1 matching 9 bases. Germline CDR1 is DFQATT and CDR2 is SNEGSKA (reference sequence). Germline trimming cut 2 bases from V and 13 bases from J; bases unmatched to any gene: 8. This CDR3 has 12 residues. CDR3 in DNA: TGCAGTGCTAGACCCGGGACAGGGTTGGCGTACTTC. Protein: CSARPGTGLAYF.

This clonotype has at least ten counts. The chain links TRBV20-1 to TRBJ2-7; D possibly uses TRBD1 or TRBD2 (5 bases each). Trimming removed 2 bases at V and 5 bases at J, with 7 bases between. The CDR3 is 11 amino acids. Germline V CDR1 and CDR2: DFQATT, SNEGSKA (reference sequence). The CDR3 bases are TGCAGTGCTAGACAGGGACACGAGCAGTACTTC. This sequence encodes CSARQGHEQYF.

V is TRBV5-1 and J is TRBJ1-6, with 7 bases identical to TRBD1. The CDR3 has 16 amino acids. The V gene's germline CDR1 is SGHRS and CDR2 YFSETQ. Trimming removed 3 bases from V and 10 bases from J; junction bases left unmatched: 13. CDR3 amino acids: CASSYQSRGMGSPLHF. The CDR3 DNA reads as TGCGCCAGCAGCTATCAGAGCAGGGGGATGGGATCACCCCTCCACTTT. Full variable domain (outside the CDR3, taken from reference TRBV5-1 and TRBJ1-6): KAGVTQTPRYLIKTRGQQVTLSCSPISGHRSVSWYQQTPGQGLQFLFEYFSETQRNKGNFPGRFSGRQFSNSRSEMNVSTLELGDSALYLCASSYQSRGMGSPLHFGNGTRLTVT.

This clonotype was observed a few times. The chain recombines TRBV20-1 with TRBJ2-7; no definite D call. With 3 bases removed from V and 3 bases from J, the gap between germline ends came to 15 bases. There are 14 residues in the CDR3. Germline V lookup: CDR1 DFQATT, CDR2 SNEGSKA (reference sequence). The CDR3 nucleotides read TGCAGTGCTAGGCTTAGAGCGCGACACTACGAGCAGTACTTC. Translating gives CSARLRARHYEQYF.

This clonotype appeared a few times. The chain has TRBV28 and TRBJ2-7; D gene uncertain. The CDR3 totals 15 residues. The V end was cut by 8 bases, the J end by 0 bases, with 17 bases between. Germline V gene lookup returns CDR1 MDHEN and CDR2 SYDVKM. The CDR3 here is CASGYAAGNSYEQYF. The CDR3 bases are TGTGCCAGCGGGTATGCGGCAGGCAACTCCTACGAGCAGTACTTC.

With respect to this clonotype: This may be a read error: a much more frequent sequence differs by one nucleotide. This chain links TRBV24-1 with TRBJ1-2, with D perhaps matching TRBD1 (5 bases). Germline-derived CDR1 and CDR2 are KGHDR and SFDVKD. The CDR3 has 13 residues. CDR3 nucleotide sequence: TGTGCCACCAGCCCGGGACGGAACTGTGGCTACACCTTC. Encoded protein: CATSPGRNCGYTF.

This clonotype was counted a few times. The V gene is TRBV20-1, the J gene TRBJ2-7; TRBD1 is a possible D gene (5 bases). V gave up 6 bases and J gave up 4 bases, with 10 bases separating them. From germline, CDR1 is DFQATT and CDR2 SNEGSKA (reference sequence). This CDR3 is built from 11 residues. The CDR3 nucleotides read TGCAGTGCGCAGACAGAATACGAGCAGTACTTC. It specifies CSAQTEYEQYF.

The chain links TRBV12-3 or TRBV12-4 to TRBJ2-5; 8 bases are a match to TRBD2. CDR3 length equals 17 residues. With V trimmed by 6 bases and J by 0 bases, 12 bases remained unmatched. CDR3 in amino acids: CASSPGGGRPYQETQYF. CDR3 bases: TGTGCCAGCAGCCCCGGGGGGGGACGCCCGTACCAAGAGACCCAGTACTTC.

Comments on this clonotype: Sequence at one end of the junction differs from germline and may be a read error. The chain recombines TRBV7-9 with TRBJ1-1; D is unclear. The CDR3 sequence is 13 residues long. Germline V CDR1 and CDR2: SEHNR, FQNEAQ (reference sequence). CDR3 sequence reads: CASSPLLWSVAFF. DNA for the CDR3: TGCGCCAGCAGCCCCTTGTTGTGGTCAGTGGCTTTCTTT.

This clonotype was counted ten times or more. This sequence joins TRBV9 and TRBJ1-6; D is unclear. This CDR3 is built from 14 residues. Germline V lookup: CDR1 SGDLS, CDR2 YYNGEE. V was shortened by 0 bases and J by 8 bases, with 9 bases between the two germline ends. The CDR3 loop reads CASSVAGRHSPLHF. CDR3 coding DNA: TGTGCCAGCAGCGTAGCGGGGAGACATTCACCCCTCCACTTT.

J is TRBJ1-5 and V is TRBV7-3; TRBD1 is a possible D gene (5 bases). The length of the CDR3 is 15 residues. V shed 5 bases and J shed 4 bases, with 15 bases lying between them. The germline V gene has CDR1 SGHTA and CDR2 FQGTGA. This CDR3 is CASSPGGVRNQPQHF. DNA of the CDR3: TGTGCCAGCAGCCCCGGAGGGGTAAGGAATCAGCCCCAGCATTTT. Full variable domain (remainder filled in from reference TRBV7-3 and TRBJ1-5): GAGVSQTPSNKVTEKGKYVELRCDPISGHTALYWYRQSLGQGPEFLIYFQGTGAADDSGLPNDRFFAVRPEGSVSTLKIQRTERGDSAVYLCASSPGGVRNQPQHFGDGTRLSIL.